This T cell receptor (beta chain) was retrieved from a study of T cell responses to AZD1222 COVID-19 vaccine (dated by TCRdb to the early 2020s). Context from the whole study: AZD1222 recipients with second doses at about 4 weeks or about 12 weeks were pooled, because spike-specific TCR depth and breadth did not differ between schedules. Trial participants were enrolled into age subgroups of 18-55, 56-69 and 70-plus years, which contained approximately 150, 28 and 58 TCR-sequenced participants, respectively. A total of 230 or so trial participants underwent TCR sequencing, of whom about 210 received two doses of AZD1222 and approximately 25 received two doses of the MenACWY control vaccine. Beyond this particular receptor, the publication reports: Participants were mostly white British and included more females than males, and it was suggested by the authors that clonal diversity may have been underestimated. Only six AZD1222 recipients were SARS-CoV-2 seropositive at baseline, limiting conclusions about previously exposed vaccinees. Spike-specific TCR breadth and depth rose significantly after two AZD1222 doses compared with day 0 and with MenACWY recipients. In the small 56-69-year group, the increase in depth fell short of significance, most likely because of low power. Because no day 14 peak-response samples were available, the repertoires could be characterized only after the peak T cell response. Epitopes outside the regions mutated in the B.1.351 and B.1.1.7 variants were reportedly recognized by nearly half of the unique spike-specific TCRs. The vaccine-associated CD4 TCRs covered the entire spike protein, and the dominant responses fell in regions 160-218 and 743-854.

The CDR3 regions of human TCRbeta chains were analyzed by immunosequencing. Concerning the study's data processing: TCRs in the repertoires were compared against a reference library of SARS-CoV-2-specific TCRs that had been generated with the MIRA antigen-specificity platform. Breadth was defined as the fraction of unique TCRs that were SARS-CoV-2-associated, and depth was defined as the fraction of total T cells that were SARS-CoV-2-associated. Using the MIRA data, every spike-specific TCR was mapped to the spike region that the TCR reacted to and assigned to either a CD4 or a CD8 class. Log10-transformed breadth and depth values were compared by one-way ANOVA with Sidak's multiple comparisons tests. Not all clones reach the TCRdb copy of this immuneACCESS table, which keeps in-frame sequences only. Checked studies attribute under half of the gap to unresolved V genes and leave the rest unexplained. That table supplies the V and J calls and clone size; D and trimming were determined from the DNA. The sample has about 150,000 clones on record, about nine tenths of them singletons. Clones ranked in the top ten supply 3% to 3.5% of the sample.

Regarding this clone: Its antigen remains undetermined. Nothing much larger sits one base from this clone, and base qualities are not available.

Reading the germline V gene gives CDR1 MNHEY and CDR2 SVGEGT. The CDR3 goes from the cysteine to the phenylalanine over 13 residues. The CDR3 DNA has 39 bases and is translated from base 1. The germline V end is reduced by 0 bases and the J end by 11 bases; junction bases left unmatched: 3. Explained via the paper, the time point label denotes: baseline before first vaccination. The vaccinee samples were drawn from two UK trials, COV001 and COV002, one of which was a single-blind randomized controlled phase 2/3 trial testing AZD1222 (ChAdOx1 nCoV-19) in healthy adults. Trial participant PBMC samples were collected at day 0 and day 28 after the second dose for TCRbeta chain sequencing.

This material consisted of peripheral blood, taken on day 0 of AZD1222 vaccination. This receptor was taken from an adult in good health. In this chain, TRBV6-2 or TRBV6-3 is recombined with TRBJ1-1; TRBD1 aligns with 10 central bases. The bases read TGTGCCAGCAGTTACTCGACAGGGGGCCTCGCTTTCTTT. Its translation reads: CASSYSTGGLAFF.